These 5 T cell receptor beta chains were all obtained from the same sample, sequenced in a study of blood T cells in healthy people across ages. The authors ran a second PCR of about 6 to 12 cycles using a sample-barcoded 5' primer and a J-beta primer mix. TCRdb re-called the 5' RACE reads with MiXCR, one entry per CDR3 protein. The repertoire consists of 1.4 million or so distinct CDR3 sequences, with 40% to 45% occurring once and the leading ten covering roughly 3.7%. The material sequenced was blood. The receptor source for this set is a young woman in good health.

This clonotype was seen more than once but under ten times. The V and J genes are TRBV7-2 and TRBJ2-7; D ambiguous. V lost 2 bases and J lost 0, with 11 bases in between. This CDR3 comprises 15 residues. Germline CDR1 and CDR2: SGHTA and FQGNSA. The CDR3 region has the DNA TGTGCCAGCAGCTTATCCAATACATACTCCTACGAGCAGTACTTC. The encoded protein is CASSLSNTYSYEQYF.

The chain joins TRBV6-2 or TRBV6-3 to TRBJ2-5; a weak D match, TRBD2 (5 bases). CDR1 MNHEY and CDR2 SVGEGT come from the germline V gene. Trimming shortened V by 4 bases and J by 5 bases, and 8 bases separated the two germline ends. The CDR3 length is 12 residues. The CDR3 spells CASSWRSETQYF. The CDR3 nucleotides read TGTGCCAGCAGTTGGAGGAGTGAGACCCAGTACTTC.

V and J are TRBV15 and TRBJ2-5; perhaps TRBD2 as D (6 bases). The CDR3 is 16 residues long. The germline CDR1 and CDR2 sequences are LNHNV and YYDKDF (reference sequence). Trimming left V 0 bases short and J 0 bases short, with 11 bases between. CDR3 sequence reads: CATSRDRAGNQETQYF. CDR3 DNA sequence: TGTGCCACCAGCAGAGATCGGGCGGGGAACCAAGAGACCCAGTACTTC. The variable domain in full, with the rest retrieved from reference TRBV15 and TRBJ2-5, is DAMVIQNPRYQVTQFGKPVTLSCSQTLNHNVMYWYQQKSSQAPKLLFHYYDKDFNNEADTPDNFQSRRPNTSFCFLDIRSPGLGDTAMYLCATSRDRAGNQETQYFGPGTRLLVL.

The chain is built from TRBV27 and TRBJ2-1; D gene ambiguous. The germline CDR1 and CDR2 sequences are MNHEY and SMNVEV (reference sequence). This CDR3 is 16 amino acids long. V was pared by 2 bases and J by 0 bases, with 11 bases between. CDR3 loop: CASSLSPPSSYNEQFF. Written as DNA, the CDR3 is TGTGCCAGCAGTTTAAGTCCGCCTAGCTCCTACAATGAGCAGTTCTTC.

The V gene is TRBV4-3, the J gene TRBJ2-4, with TRBD1 matching over 7 bases. Matching the DNA end better, TRBJ2-7 makes the J call doubtful. Germline V gene sequence: CDR1 LGHNA, CDR2 YSLEER. The CDR3 covers 15 residues. CDR3 loop: CASSELGTAVYEQYF. CDR3 nucleotide sequence: TGCGCCAGCAGCGAACTCGGGACAGCTGTATACGAGCAGTACTTC.